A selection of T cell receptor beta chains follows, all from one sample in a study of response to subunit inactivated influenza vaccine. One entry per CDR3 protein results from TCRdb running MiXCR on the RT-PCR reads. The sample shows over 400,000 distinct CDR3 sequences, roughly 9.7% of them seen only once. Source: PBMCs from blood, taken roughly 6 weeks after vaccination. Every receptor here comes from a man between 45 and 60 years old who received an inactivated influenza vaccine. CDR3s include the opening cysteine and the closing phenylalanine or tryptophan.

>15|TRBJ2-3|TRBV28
CASTVGLADTDTQYF
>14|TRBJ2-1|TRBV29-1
CSVRIGGQGNEQFF
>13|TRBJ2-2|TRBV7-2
CASSPRESGELFF
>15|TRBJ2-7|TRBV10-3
CAISPVGGRPYEQYF
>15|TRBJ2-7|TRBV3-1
CASSQSGGAFHEQYF
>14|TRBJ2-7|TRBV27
CASKAGTGINEQYF
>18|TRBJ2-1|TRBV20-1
CSANRFAWTSPSYNEQFF
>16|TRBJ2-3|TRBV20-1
CSAGKTSGAGGDTQYF
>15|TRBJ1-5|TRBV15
CATSREGGGRQPQHF
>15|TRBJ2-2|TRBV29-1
CSAMGTGGNTGELFF
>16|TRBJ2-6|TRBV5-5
CASSLGPSSGANVLTF
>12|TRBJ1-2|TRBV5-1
CASHWVGPGPSF
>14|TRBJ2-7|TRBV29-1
CSVDLGTGRVEQYF
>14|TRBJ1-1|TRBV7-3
CASSPGFGNTEAFF
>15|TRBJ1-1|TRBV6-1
CASKADRGMNTEAFF
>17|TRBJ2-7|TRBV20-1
CSATELGTSGILYEQYF
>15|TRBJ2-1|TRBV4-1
CASSQDFRTTLEQFF
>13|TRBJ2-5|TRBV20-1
CSARKYDRLTQYF
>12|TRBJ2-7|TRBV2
CASRGDFGEQYF
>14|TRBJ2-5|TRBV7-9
CASSSGGLGETQYF
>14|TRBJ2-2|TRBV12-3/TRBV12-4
CASSGDRDTGELFF
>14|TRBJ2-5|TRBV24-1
CATSDTGLGETQYF
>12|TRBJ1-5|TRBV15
CATSGDGWAQHF
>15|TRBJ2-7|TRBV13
CASSLGSGDSYEQYF
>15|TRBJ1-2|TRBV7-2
CASSSDSHYNYGYTF
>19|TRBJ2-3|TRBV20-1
CSAIPSGRASFDRTDTQYF
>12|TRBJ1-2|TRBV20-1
CSARLGLLGYTF
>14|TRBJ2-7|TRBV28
CASSSTGTGGEQYF
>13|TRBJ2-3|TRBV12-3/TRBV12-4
CASDSGSTDTQYF
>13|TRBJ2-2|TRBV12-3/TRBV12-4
CASDQENTGELFF
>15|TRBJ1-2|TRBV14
CASSQGQGVNYGYTF
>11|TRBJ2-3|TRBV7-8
CASSLAGYQYF
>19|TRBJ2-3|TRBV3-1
CASSRFGLAGGPGTDTQYF
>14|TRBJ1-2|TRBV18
CASSPEDGAYGYTF
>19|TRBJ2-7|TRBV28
CASSSPPPVSPGKGNEQYF
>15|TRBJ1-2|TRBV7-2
CASSLAGASRDGYTF
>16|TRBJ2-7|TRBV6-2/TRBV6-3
CASSYSGTSGSYEQYF
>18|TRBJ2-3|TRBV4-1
CASSQALAGGASTDTQYF
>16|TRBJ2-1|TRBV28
CASSPPGRPFANEQFF
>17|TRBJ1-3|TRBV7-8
CASMLRRGQGGGDTIYF
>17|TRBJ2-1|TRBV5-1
CASSPLPGTGAPNEQFF
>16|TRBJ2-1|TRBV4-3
CASSQDPLSSYNEQFF
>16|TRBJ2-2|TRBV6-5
CASSLLGQPDPGELFF
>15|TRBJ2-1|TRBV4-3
CASSQEVAGYNEQFF
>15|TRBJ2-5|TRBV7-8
CASSARTSGKETQYF
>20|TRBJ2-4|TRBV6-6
CANPPSSSTGEKCPKNIQYF
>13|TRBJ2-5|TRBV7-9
CASSFGTRETQYF
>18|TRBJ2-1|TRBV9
CASSVMASGSPTYNEQFF
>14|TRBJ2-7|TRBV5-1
CASSLPGTLNEQYF
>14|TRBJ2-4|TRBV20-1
CSASNGQGGNIQYF
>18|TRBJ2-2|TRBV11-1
CASRVPYRQAPNTGELFF
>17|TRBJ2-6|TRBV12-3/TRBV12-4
CATTSGTGRSGANVLTF
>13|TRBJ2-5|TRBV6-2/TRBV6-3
CASNPHNQETQYF
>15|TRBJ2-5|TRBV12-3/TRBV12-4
CASSLYARVGETQYF
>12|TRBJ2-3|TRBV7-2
CASRGGTDTQYF
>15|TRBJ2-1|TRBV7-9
CASSLILAGNNEQFF